This T cell receptor beta chain emerged from a study of post-analysis software for immune sequencing data. In the study overall: Relapsing-remitting, secondary progressive and progressive-relapsing courses of multiple sclerosis were included. Overall study findings and caveats: Same-batch preparations were strongly co-clustered by F measure. Comparison with controls showed significantly lower normalized Chao1 diversity in multiple sclerosis patients. There were roughly five TRBV segments more frequent in patients than controls, and TRBV5-6, TRBV5-1 and TRBV20-1 were among them.

CDR3 length: 15 residues. The V segment lost 5 bases and the J segment 4 bases; nucleotides outside the gene matches: 6. Germline-derived CDR1 and CDR2 are SGHTA and FQGTGA. About this clonotype itself: Its antigen is still unknown.

The TCR beta cDNA libraries contained unique molecular identifiers. A single record per CDR3 protein comes from TCRdb applying MiXCR to the PCR reads. This sample has roughly 160,000 distinct CDR3 sequences, with 36% found just once. This chain links TRBV7-3 with TRBJ2-3, with TRBD2 matching 10 bases. The TCR sequence derives from a girl aged 5 to 17 with multiple sclerosis. The sample consisted of blood, taken after autologous hematopoietic stem cell transplantation. CDR3 nucleotides: TGTGCCAGCAGCGCTAGCGGGAGTAGGGCAGATACGCAGTATTTT. Translation: CASSASGSRADTQYF.